Below, 27 T cell receptor beta chains from the same sample are listed, as sequenced in a study of T cell responses to AZD1222 COVID-19 vaccine. Sequencing was performed with immunoSEQ multiplex PCR; in TCRdb, only in-frame clones are kept and a portion is missing. Among about 54,000 clones listed, more than 80% were seen once. The specimen was peripheral blood, collected on day 0 of AZD1222 vaccination. The receptors originated from an adult in good health.

The chain is built from TRBV2 and TRBJ2-1; no definite D call. Germline V CDR1 and CDR2: SNHLY, FYNNEI. The V gene lost 6 bases and the J gene lost 9 bases, with 15 bases spanning the gap. This CDR3 has 13 residues. The CDR3 DNA is TGTGCCAGCAGCCACTCTCCCCTAGGTGAGCAGTTCTTC. Encoded protein: CASSHSPLGEQFF.

This chain joins TRBV30 and TRBJ1-6; D may be TRBD1 (6 bases). The CDR3 loop spans 18 amino acids. Germline loops: CDR1 GTSNPN, CDR2 SVGIG (reference sequence). V was shortened by 3 bases and J by 0 bases, with 18 bases between the two germline ends. The CDR3 nucleotides are TGTGCCTGGAGAGGTGTATCAGGGACAAGCTCCTATAATTCACCCCTCCACTTT. Amino acids: CAWRGVSGTSSYNSPLHF.

This sequence joins TRBV7-2 and TRBJ2-2; D gene uncertain. The CDR3 contains 14 residues. V shed 5 bases and J shed 3 bases, with 10 bases lying between them. Per the germline V gene, CDR1 is SGHTA and CDR2 is FQGNSA. The CDR3 DNA follows: TGTGCCAGCAGCCTCAGTCTGGACACCGGGGAGCTGTTTTTT. Residues: CASSLSLDTGELFF.

This clone was recorded only once. This sequence joins TRBV12-3 or TRBV12-4 and TRBJ2-7; maybe TRBD2 (5 bases). There are 11 residues in the CDR3. Deletions cut 6 bases from V and 4 bases from J, with 7 bases between. The CDR3 nucleotides are TGTGCCAGCAGCACGGGATACGAGCAGTACTTC. This gives the protein CASSTGYEQYF.

J is TRBJ2-1 and V is TRBV28, with 7 bases aligning to TRBD2. CDR1 MDHEN and CDR2 SYDVKM come from the germline V gene. This CDR3 has 15 residues. V lost 0 bases and J lost 9; bases outside the gene matches: 8. The CDR3 DNA reads TGTGCCAGCAGTTTATGGGGCGGCGGGAGAGGTGAGCAGTTCTTC. This sequence encodes CASSLWGGGRGEQFF.

V usage is TRBV9 and J usage is TRBJ1-4; 7 bases line up with TRBD1. This CDR3 spans 15 amino acids. With 3 bases clipped from V and 3 bases from J, the junction kept 5 bases outside the gene matches. Germline-derived CDR1 and CDR2 are SGDLS and YYNGEE. The CDR3 region is CASSGHGTANEKLFF. The CDR3 DNA sequence: TGTGCCAGCAGCGGCCACGGGACAGCTAATGAAAAACTGTTTTTT. Supplemented by reference TRBV9 and TRBJ1-4, the full variable domain reads DSGVTQTPKHLITATGQRVTLRCSPRSGDLSVYWYQQSLDQGLQFLIQYYNGEERAKGNILERFSAQQFPDLHSELNLSSLELGDSALYFCASSGHGTANEKLFFGSGTQLSVL.

This rearrangement joins TRBV19 to TRBJ2-3, with D maybe TRBD1 (6 bases). This CDR3 is built from 16 residues. V was cut by 4 bases and J by 5 bases, with 19 bases left in between. The germline V gene has CDR1 LNHDA and CDR2 SQIVND (reference sequence). CDR3 DNA sequence: TGTGCCAGTAGTACAATACAGGGAAGGGGAAAAGATACGCAGTATTTT. This sequence encodes CASSTIQGRGKDTQYF. The whole variable domain, filled in from reference TRBV19 and TRBJ2-3, reads DGGITQSPKYLFRKEGQNVTLSCEQNLNHDAMYWYRQDPGQGLRLIYYSQIVNDFQKGDIAEGYSVSREKKESFPLTVTSAQKNPTAFYLCASSTIQGRGKDTQYFGPGTRLTVL.

The chain joins TRBV10-1 to TRBJ2-1; D is undetermined. The CDR3 length is 11 residues. Germline V gene lookup returns CDR1 WNHNN and CDR2 SYGVQD (reference sequence). Trimming took 3 bases from V and 8 from J, leaving 5 bases between them. CDR3 protein: CASSDRDEQFF. CDR3 in DNA: TGCGCCAGCAGTGACCGCGATGAGCAGTTCTTC.

V is TRBV6-5 and J is TRBJ1-2; D possibly corresponds to TRBD1 (5 bases). Trimming removed 2 bases from V and 5 bases from J, with 18 bases in between. CDR1 and CDR2 (germline): MNHEY, SVGAGI. The CDR3 sequence is 16 residues long. CDR3 coding DNA: TGTGCCAGCAGTTACGGGGGAAATGTGGGGGTGTATGGCTACACCTTC. This translates into CASSYGGNVGVYGYTF.

V usage is TRBV6-1 and J usage is TRBJ2-1, with D possibly TRBD1 on 5 matching bases. V was cut by 0 bases and J by 4 bases, with 10 bases left in between. The CDR3 is 15 residues long. Germline V gives CDR1 MNHNS, CDR2 SASEGT. CDR3 residues: CASSEAAAGYNEQFF. In nucleotides, the CDR3 is TGTGCCAGCAGTGAAGCTGCGGCAGGGTACAATGAGCAGTTCTTC.

This clone was detected a few times. The chain has TRBV5-1 and TRBJ2-2; D may be TRBD1 (6 bases). Looked up from germline, CDR1 is SGHRS and CDR2 is YFSETQ. CDR3 length: 15 amino acids. Trimming pared 4 bases from V and 1 base from J, leaving 11 bases between. This CDR3 is CASSTAQGNTGELFF. DNA of the CDR3: TGCGCCAGCAGCACGGCACAGGGGAACACCGGGGAGCTGTTTTTT.

The CDR3 sequence: CASSPFRDYEQYF. The CDR3, as DNA: TGTGCCAGCTCACCATTCCGGGACTACGAGCAGTACTTC. The chain combines TRBV18 with TRBJ2-7, with D maybe TRBD2 (5 bases). This CDR3 spans 13 amino acids. The ends were cut back, 2 bases at V and 3 bases at J, with 8 bases in the middle. Germline lookup yields CDR1 KGHSH and CDR2 LQKENI. The entire variable domain, with the rest obtained from reference TRBV18 and TRBJ2-7, is as follows: NAGVMQNPRHLVRRRGQEARLRCSPMKGHSHVYWYRQLPEEGLKFMVYLQKENIIDESGMPKERFSAEFPKEGPSILRIQQVVRGDSAAYFCASSPFRDYEQYFGPGTRLTVT.

The chain uses TRBV5-4 and TRBJ2-5; 8 nucleotides align to TRBD1. This CDR3 is 13 amino acids long. Trimming cost V 4 bases and J 4 bases; bases outside gene matches: 3. Looked up from germline, CDR1 is SGHNT and CDR2 is YYREEE (reference sequence). In nucleotides, the CDR3 is TGTGCCAGCAGCGCAGACAGGGGAGAGACCCAGTACTTC. This sequence encodes CASSADRGETQYF. Together with reference TRBV5-4 and TRBJ2-5, the CDR3 gives the full variable domain: ETGVTQSPTHLIKTRGQQVTLRCSSQSGHNTVSWYQQALGQGPQFIFQYYREEENGRGNFPPRFSGLQFPNYSSELNVNALELDDSALYLCASSADRGETQYFGPGTRLLVL.

The gene calls are TRBV28 and TRBJ2-2; D may correspond to TRBD1 or TRBD2 (5 bases each). V lost 8 bases to trimming and J lost 4 bases, with 17 bases between them. CDR1 is MDHEN and CDR2 is SYDVKM in the germline V gene. The CDR3 has 15 residues. The CDR3 spells CASRLSGAATGELFF. The CDR3 DNA is TGTGCCAGCCGCCTTTCCGGGGCTGCCACCGGGGAGCTGTTTTTT.

In this sample, this clone turned up a few times. The chain has TRBV5-1 and TRBJ1-1; 7 bases fit TRBD1. Germline V gives CDR1 SGHRS, CDR2 YFSETQ. This CDR3 region has 14 residues. With 5 bases clipped from V and 3 bases from J, the junction kept 7 bases outside the gene matches. The CDR3 region is CASSSNRGYTEAFF. In DNA form, the CDR3 reads TGCGCCAGCAGTTCTAACAGGGGTTACACTGAAGCTTTCTTT.

The V call is TRBV6-5, the J call TRBJ1-2, with D possibly being TRBD1 (5 bases). Trimming took off 0 bases at V and 2 bases at J, with 13 bases between the two ends. From germline, CDR1 is MNHEY and CDR2 SVGAGI. The CDR3 has 16 amino acids. The chain's CDR3 is CASSYSGGEPNYGYTF. The CDR3 region has the DNA TGTGCCAGCAGTTACTCGGGAGGGGAGCCGAACTATGGCTACACCTTC.

The chain couples TRBV11-2 to TRBJ2-3, with 7 bases aligning to TRBD1. Germline V CDR1 and CDR2: SGHAT, FQNNGV. The CDR3 spans 15 residues. The V and J ends lost 3 bases and 5 bases, in that order; junction bases with no gene match: 8. CDR3 protein: CASSLRQGLLDTQYF. CDR3 in DNA: TGTGCCAGCAGCTTGCGACAGGGCCTATTAGATACGCAGTATTTT.

V and J are TRBV6-4 and TRBJ2-6, with D perhaps matching TRBD1 (6 bases). The CDR3 length is 15 residues. Per the germline V gene, CDR1 is MRHNA and CDR2 is SNTAGT. V was pared by 0 bases and J by 3 bases, with 6 bases between. CDR3 residues: CASSDSTGGANVLTF. CDR3 DNA: TGTGCCAGCAGTGACTCGACAGGTGGGGCCAACGTCCTGACTTTC.

The table lists this clone with a count of one. The chain recombines TRBV29-1 with TRBJ1-2; no clear D gene. Trimming stripped 4 bases from V and 3 bases from J, with 12 bases between. CDR1 SQVTM and CDR2 ANQGSEA come from the germline V gene. This CDR3 region has 13 residues. This CDR3 reads CSVVVPGYYGYTF. The CDR3, as DNA: TGCAGCGTTGTTGTTCCGGGATACTATGGCTACACCTTC.

This chain links TRBV20-1 with TRBJ2-5; TRBD2 matches at 7 bases. The CDR3 totals 14 residues. The junction had 8 bases not matched to a gene; V was cut back by 3 bases and J by 4 bases. CDR1 is DFQATT and CDR2 is SNEGSKA in the germline V gene (reference sequence). CDR3 sequence (DNA): TGCAGTGCTAGTCCAGCGGGGCGTAGAGAGACCCAGTACTTC. It encodes CSASPAGRRETQYF.

This clone was detected once. Because the CDR3's place on the DNA is in doubt, the DNA is left out and the CDR3 is given as listed by TCRdb. CDR3 amino acids: CASSFLAGNQETQYF. The gene calls are TRBV27 and TRBJ2-5; the table's D gene call, TRBD1, was not cross checked with the DNA. Ends included, the CDR3 has 15 residues. CDR1 is MNHEY, CDR2 SMNVEV, per germline (reference sequence).

In this sample, this clone turned up once. V usage is TRBV25-1 and J usage is TRBJ2-3; D perhaps matches TRBD1 (6 bases). The CDR3 is 16 residues long. The V and J ends lost 1 base and 2 bases respectively, with 13 bases between them. Germline V gives CDR1 MGHDK, CDR2 SYGVNS. The CDR3 loop is CASSELQGFATDTQYF. The CDR3 DNA is TGTGCCAGCAGTGAATTACAGGGTTTCGCCACAGATACGCAGTATTTT.

The CDR3 DNA follows: TGTGCCAGCAGTTACTTTGCAGGGGGTTCCTACGAGCAGTACTTC. Its protein product is CASSYFAGGSYEQYF. The genes are TRBV6-6 and TRBJ2-7, with 7 bases fitting TRBD1. This CDR3 is 15 amino acids long. Losses at the gene ends were 1 base for V and 1 base for J; bases not matched to a gene: 4. CDR1 is MNHNY, CDR2 SVGAGI, per germline (reference sequence).

This chain connects TRBV10-1 to TRBJ2-1; 11 positions agree with TRBD2. This CDR3 has 19 amino acids. Looked up from germline, CDR1 is WNHNN and CDR2 is SYGVQD (reference sequence). V trimming: 0 bases; J trimming: 1 base; junction bases outside the gene matches: 8. The CDR3 coding sequence is TGCGCCAGCAGTGAGTCGGGGCTAGCGGGAGGAATTTCCTACAATGAGCAGTTCTTC. Translation: CASSESGLAGGISYNEQFF.

The V and J genes are TRBV9 and TRBJ1-2, with a possible D match to TRBD1 (6 bases). Trimming removed 7 bases from V and 1 base from J, with 17 bases in between. The CDR3 has 15 residues. CDR1 is SGDLS and CDR2 is YYNGEE in the germline V gene. The CDR3 protein is CASSAGGLNNYGYTF. The CDR3 DNA follows: TGTGCCAGCTCCGCGGGGGGGCTGAATAACTATGGCTACACCTTC.

The rearrangement uses TRBV7-8 and TRBJ1-2; no reliable D call. The germline V gene encodes CDR1 SGHVS and CDR2 FQNEAQ. The CDR3 runs to 14 residues. V was clipped by 1 base and J by 8 bases, with 14 bases between them. The CDR3 is CASSLGTGIEGYTF. The CDR3 region has the DNA TGTGCCAGCAGCTTAGGGACTGGGATTGAGGGCTACACCTTC.

This clone was found once. The genes are TRBV7-6 and TRBJ2-7; TRBD2 aligns across 9 bases. The J segment lost 4 bases and the V segment lost 3 bases, leaving 16 bases of the junction unmatched. Germline loops: CDR1 SGHVS, CDR2 FNYEAQ. This CDR3 spans 18 amino acids. CDR3 in amino acids: CASSFGPAGGSELYEQYF. The CDR3 bases are TGTGCCAGCAGCTTTGGTCCAGCGGGAGGCTCGGAGCTGTACGAGCAGTACTTC.